This passage covers 15 T cell receptor beta chains from one sample sequenced in a study of T cell repertoires in cytomegalovirus infection. TCRdb itself ran the reads through MiXCR, one entry per CDR3 protein. The sample consists of around 630,000 distinct CDR3 sequences, less than 25% of them appearing once. The sample comprised CD8+ T cells from PBMCs. The receptors were gathered from a human donor in good health (CMV status not recorded). Some clones in this sample may be carry-over from other donors' samples.

To note about this clonotype: This clone may be a read error of a much larger clone one base away. Without the conserved terminal phenylalanine or tryptophan, this CDR3 likely stems from a read error. This chain connects TRBV11-1 to TRBJ2-3; 7 bases map to TRBD1. Per germline, CDR1 SGHAT and CDR2 FQDESV (reference sequence). The junction had 11 bases not matched to a gene; V was cut back by 4 bases and J by 1 base. This CDR3 contains 17 residues. The CDR3 spells CASSSTGALGGTDTQYS. Written as DNA, the CDR3 is TGTGCCAGCAGCTCCACAGGGGCGCTGGGGGGCACAGATACGCAGTATTCT.

As DNA, the CDR3 is TGTGCCAGCAGCATTAGCGGGTACGAGCAGTACTTC. It specifies CASSISGYEQYF. The chain carries TRBV7-9 and TRBJ2-7; 7 nucleotides line up with TRBD2. J was trimmed by 4 bases and V by 5 bases; bases with no gene match: 2. The CDR3 sequence is 12 residues long. Germline lookup yields CDR1 SEHNR and CDR2 FQNEAQ (reference sequence).

In its sample, this clonotype was seen many times. This chain links TRBV7-6 with TRBJ1-5; no clear D. Germline values: CDR1 SGHVS, CDR2 FNYEAQ. Trimming removed 3 bases at V and 4 bases at J, with 10 bases between. CDR3 size: 14 residues. DNA of the CDR3: TGTGCCAGCAGCTTGGGTGGCGAGAATCAGCCCCAGCATTTT. Translating it yields CASSLGGENQPQHF.

The chain joins TRBV11-2 to TRBJ2-1; TRBD1 aligns across 12 bases. CDR3 size: 15 residues. V dropped 7 bases and J dropped 9; count of bases not matched to a gene: 10. Germline CDR1 reads SGHAT; CDR2 reads FQNNGV. CDR3 in amino acids: CASTIWDRGRLEQFF. The DNA of the CDR3 is TGTGCCAGCACCATTTGGGACAGGGGGCGCCTTGAGCAGTTCTTC. Supplemented by reference TRBV11-2 and TRBJ2-1, the full variable domain reads EAGVAQSPRYKIIEKRQSVAFWCNPISGHATLYWYQQILGQGPKLLIQFQNNGVVDDSQLPKDRFSAERLKGVDSTLKIQPAKLEDSAVYLCASTIWDRGRLEQFFGPGTRLTVL.

The chain has TRBV30 and TRBJ1-2; tentatively, D is TRBD1 (6 bases). Germline loops: CDR1 GTSNPN, CDR2 SVGIG (reference sequence). The CDR3 extends over 14 amino acids. The germline V and J ends were trimmed by 3 bases and 5 bases, with 16 bases remaining between them. Written as DNA, the CDR3 is TGTGCCTGGAGCCGGATGACAGGAGTATATGGCTACACCTTC. It encodes CAWSRMTGVYGYTF.

This clonotype was observed once. The chain links TRBV24-1 to TRBJ1-1; the D is unclear. In germline, CDR1 is KGHDR, CDR2 SFDVKD. This CDR3 is built from 13 residues. V was trimmed by 5 bases and J by 5 bases, leaving 11 bases between them. CDR3 amino acids: CATSGPSETEAFF. In nucleotides, the CDR3 is TGTGCCACCAGTGGTCCTTCTGAGACTGAAGCTTTCTTT.

With respect to this clonotype: A much larger clone lies one base from this, so it may be a read error. The V gene is TRBV7-6, the J gene TRBJ2-7, with D uncertain. Germline V CDR1 and CDR2: SGHVS, FNYEAQ. The CDR3 totals 14 residues. Trimming left V 2 bases short and J 2 bases short, with 10 bases between. The CDR3 sequence: CASSLKLSAYEQYF. The CDR3 DNA sequence: TGTGCCAGCAGCTTAAAGCTTTCCGCCTACGAGCAGTACTTC.

In this sample, this clonotype turned up a few times. J is TRBJ2-7 and V is TRBV7-4; 9 positions match TRBD1. Germline CDR1 SGHVT, CDR2 SQSDAQ. J lost 7 bases, V lost 2 bases, and 6 bases had no gene match. CDR3 length: 14 amino acids. CDR3 bases: TGTGCCAGCAGCTTACAGGACAGGGGCTATGAGCAGTACGTC. Amino acid sequence: CASSLQDRGYEQYV.

The V call is TRBV15, the J call TRBJ2-5; D ambiguous. The length of the CDR3 is 13 residues. Germline values: CDR1 LNHNV, CDR2 YYDKDF (reference sequence). V lost 5 bases to trimming and J lost 2 bases, with 9 bases between them. The CDR3 coding sequence is TGTGCCACCAGCCCGGTGTTACAAGAGACCCAGTACTTC. The encoded protein is CATSPVLQETQYF.

This clonotype was recorded many times. V gene TRBV10-3 combines with J gene TRBJ2-7; perhaps D is TRBD1 or TRBD2 (5 bases each). This CDR3 comprises 14 residues. Germline V lookup: CDR1 ENHRY, CDR2 SYGVKD. V was clipped by 4 bases and J by 3 bases, with 13 bases between them. CDR3 protein: CAISGGSDGYEQYF. The CDR3 nucleotides are TGTGCCATCAGTGGGGGGAGTGACGGCTACGAGCAGTACTTC.

The V gene is TRBV7-9, the J gene TRBJ1-1; the D gene is possibly TRBD1 (6 bases). V lost 5 bases to trimming and J lost 6 bases, with 19 bases between them. The CDR3 extends over 15 amino acids. Germline values: CDR1 SEHNR, CDR2 FQNEAQ (reference sequence). The CDR3 spells CASSLTGSHLPEAFF. The DNA for the CDR3 is TGTGCCAGCAGCCTTACAGGGTCCCATCTCCCTGAAGCTTTCTTT.

This rearrangement joins TRBV7-9 to TRBJ2-7; no firm D call. The germline V gene encodes CDR1 SEHNR and CDR2 FQNEAQ (reference sequence). The CDR3 has 11 residues. V lost 7 bases and J 4 bases, leaving 8 bases between the germline ends. The CDR3 sequence is CASILEYEQYV. CDR3 DNA sequence: TGTGCCAGCATCCTCGAATACGAGCAGTACGTC.

This clonotype appeared a few times. This chain uses TRBV20-1 with TRBJ2-4; no definite D call. The CDR3 loop spans 11 amino acids. Germline V lookup: CDR1 DFQATT, CDR2 SNEGSKA (reference sequence). The V and J ends lost 5 bases and 6 bases respectively, with 8 bases between them. The CDR3 reads CSASHPNIQYF. CDR3 in DNA: TGCAGTGCTTCCCACCCAAACATTCAGTACTTC.

Note on this clonotype: A much larger clone differs by one base, so this may be a read error. The rearrangement links TRBV12-3 or TRBV12-4 to TRBJ1-5; D not certain. The length of the CDR3 is 14 residues. The CDR3 nucleotides read TGTGCCAACAGTTTTGGACCGGTCAATCAGCCCCAGCATTTT. It is translated as CANSFGPVNQPQHF.

There are a few counts of this clonotype. The V gene is TRBV6-1, the J gene TRBJ1-1, with 9 bases aligning to TRBD1. This CDR3 is 17 amino acids long. The J segment lost 0 bases and the V segment lost 6 bases, leaving 11 bases of the junction unmatched. Germline-derived CDR1 and CDR2 are MNHNS and SASEGT. The CDR3 sequence: CASREGTGTYMNTEAFF. The CDR3 DNA sequence: TGTGCCAGCAGAGAGGGGACAGGGACCTACATGAACACTGAAGCTTTCTTT.